These T cell receptor beta chains were read from a single sample in a study of cytotoxic CD8 clonotypes in ibrutinib-treated CLL. The data were produced by immunoSEQ multiplex PCR, yet TCRdb's version contains in-frame clones alone and is incomplete. The table has 270,000 or so clones, approximately 76% seen once. The sequencing here drew on PBMCs, taken at disease progression, from a patient treated with ibrutinib. The receptors come from a human donor with chronic lymphocytic leukemia. The CDR3 runs from the conserved cysteine through the conserved F or W. Fields, in order: V gene, CDR3 length, J gene, CDR3 protein.

TRBV7-3,13,TRBJ1-1,CASSWGVGTEAFF
TRBV2,16,TRBJ2-7,CASSEAGGLAVYEQYF
TRBV7-9,13,TRBJ1-2,CASSTRRGYGYTF
TRBV28,15,TRBJ1-1,CASSFNHQGNTEAFF
TRBV7-9,14,TRBJ1-2,CASSLTRSWYGYTF
TRBV19,14,TRBJ1-2,CASSFSGVSYGYTF
TRBV13,16,TRBJ2-7,CASSGRGLAGSYEQYF
TRBV14,13,TRBJ1-2,CASSDQGSYGYTF
TRBV2,16,TRBJ2-6,CASQDRWGAGANVLTF
TRBV7-8,13,TRBJ2-4,CASSLKSANIQYF
TRBV9,16,TRBJ2-1,CASSPVAGEGYNEQFF
TRBV11-3,14,TRBJ2-7,CASSLRGVFGEQYF
TRBV6-5,15,TRBJ2-7,CASTQTGGSWYEQYF
TRBV6-5,13,TRBJ1-3,CASSPGGSDTIYF
TRBV15,15,TRBJ2-6,CATSSRVSGANVLTF
TRBV7-9,18,TRBJ1-4,CASSPSDRGPATNEKLFF
TRBV29-1,12,TRBJ1-1,CSYFARDTEAFF
TRBV15,15,TRBJ2-7,CATSRRDRGSYEQYF
TRBV6-1,11,TRBJ2-7,CASTSVYEQYF
TRBV11-2,13,TRBJ1-5,CASSLEWDQPQHF
TRBV7-3,14,TRBJ2-7,CASSLGRAGYEQYF
TRBV5-1,14,TRBJ2-5,CASSRRTPQETQYF
TRBV7-2,14,TRBJ2-3,CASSPDLGHPTQYF
TRBV29-1,16,TRBJ1-1,CSVEDLTGGANTEAFF
TRBV11-2,16,TRBJ2-3,CASSLFGRGNSDTQYF
TRBV14,17,TRBJ2-3,CASSQQGLAGFTDTQYF
TRBV11-2,13,TRBJ2-2,CASSLRVTGELFF
TRBV29-1,13,TRBJ1-5,CSVVSQDNQPQHF
TRBV7-9,18,TRBJ2-1,CASSLWGLAGGGRNEQFF
TRBV6-1,13,TRBJ2-7,CASRGDRDYEQYF
TRBV6-1,15,TRBJ2-1,CASIVWAGQYNEQFF
TRBV27,14,TRBJ2-3,CASSSLAGSRTQYF
TRBV5-1,13,TRBJ1-2,CASSLDMGSGYTF
TRBV7-6,15,TRBJ2-1,CASSRTGQPYNEQFF
TRBV7-9,17,TRBJ2-1,CASSQPPSGPTYNEQFF
TRBV11-2,17,TRBJ2-3,CASSSGTSGSGADTQYF
TRBV7-8,13,TRBJ2-7,CASSTDRGREQYF
TRBV18,15,TRBJ2-2,CASSPVRLGAGELFF
TRBV9,12,TRBJ2-2,CASSPPAGELFF
TRBV7-6,13,TRBJ2-2,CASSYRGAGELFF
TRBV7-2,13,TRBJ1-1,CASSLAPSGVAFF
TRBV6-5,15,TRBJ1-5,CASRPRVGGNQPQHF
TRBV11-2,19,TRBJ2-3,CASSSPFRGRPWGTDTQYF
TRBV5-8,13,TRBJ2-2,CASSFGVSGELFF
TRBV4-1,15,TRBJ1-6,CASSQYSSYNSPLHF
TRBV13,15,TRBJ2-7,CASSRLLAGVGEQYF
TRBV7-2,16,TRBJ2-5,CASSQGLAGGGETQYF
TRBV7-8,15,TRBJ2-1,CASSSGRGLLNEQFF
TRBV18,12,TRBJ2-7,CASSPPGAEQYF